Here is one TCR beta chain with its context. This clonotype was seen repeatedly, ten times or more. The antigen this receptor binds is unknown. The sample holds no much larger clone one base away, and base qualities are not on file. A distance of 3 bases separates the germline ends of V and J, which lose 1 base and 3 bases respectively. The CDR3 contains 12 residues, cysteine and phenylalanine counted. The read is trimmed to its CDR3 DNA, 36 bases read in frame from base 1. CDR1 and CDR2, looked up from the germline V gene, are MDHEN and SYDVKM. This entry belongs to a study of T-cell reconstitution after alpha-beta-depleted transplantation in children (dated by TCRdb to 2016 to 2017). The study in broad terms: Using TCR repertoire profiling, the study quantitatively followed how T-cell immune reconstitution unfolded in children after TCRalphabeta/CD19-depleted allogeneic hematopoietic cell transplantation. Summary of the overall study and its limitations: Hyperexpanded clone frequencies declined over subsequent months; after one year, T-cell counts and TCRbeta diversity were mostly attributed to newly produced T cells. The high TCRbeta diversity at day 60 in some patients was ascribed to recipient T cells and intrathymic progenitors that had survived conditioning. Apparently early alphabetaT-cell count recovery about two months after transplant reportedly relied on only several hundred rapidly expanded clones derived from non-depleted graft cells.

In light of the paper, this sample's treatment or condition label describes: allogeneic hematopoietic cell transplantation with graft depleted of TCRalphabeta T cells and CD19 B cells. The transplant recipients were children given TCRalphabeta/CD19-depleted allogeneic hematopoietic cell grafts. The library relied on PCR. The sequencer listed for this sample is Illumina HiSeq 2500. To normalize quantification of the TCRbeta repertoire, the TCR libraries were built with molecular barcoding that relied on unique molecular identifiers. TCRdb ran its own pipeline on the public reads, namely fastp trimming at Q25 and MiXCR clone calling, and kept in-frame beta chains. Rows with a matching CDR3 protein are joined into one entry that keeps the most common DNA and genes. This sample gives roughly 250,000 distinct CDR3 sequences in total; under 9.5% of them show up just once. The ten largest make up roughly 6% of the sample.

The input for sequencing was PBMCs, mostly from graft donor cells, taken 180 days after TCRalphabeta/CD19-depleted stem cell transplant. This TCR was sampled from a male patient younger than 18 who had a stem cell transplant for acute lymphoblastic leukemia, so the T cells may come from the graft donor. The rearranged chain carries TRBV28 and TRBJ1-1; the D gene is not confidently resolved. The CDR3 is CASSLYYTEAFF. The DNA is TGTGCCAGCAGTTTATACTACACTGAAGCTTTCTTT.